This T cell receptor (beta chain) was observed in a study of blood T cell repertoires in COVID-19. Study summary: The origin of the acute and convalescent COVID-19 samples was the United States, Italy and Spain.

A single count supports this clone. Sequence at one end of the junction differs from germline and may be a read error. In the original analysis: Amplifying reference gene primers gave estimates of nucleated cell counts. Using immunoSEQ multiplex PCR, the repertoire was profiled, and TCRdb retains in-frame clones only, with some absent. The V and J calls and clone size are taken from that table; D and trimming were inferred from the DNA. The profile shows under 15,000 clones, around 90% of them singletons. Per the germline V gene, CDR1 is MNHEY and CDR2 is SVGAGI. The CDR3 sequence is 12 residues long.

This TCR was recovered from a woman aged 70-85 years with active COVID-19. Sequencing was performed on peripheral blood. The chain is built from TRBV6-5 and TRBJ2-7; D is possibly TRBD1 (6 bases). The CDR3 here is CLTGLSSYEQYF. The CDR3 DNA sequence: TGCCTAACAGGGCTCTCCTCCTACGAGCAGTACTTC.